Below are 7 T cell receptor beta chains sequenced from a single sample in a study of CD8 T cells in ankylosing spondylitis. TCRdb re-called the 5' RACE reads with MiXCR, one entry per CDR3 protein. Of approximately 300,000 distinct CDR3 sequences in the sample, roughly 20% are singletons; the top ten hold roughly 8%. Sequences were obtained from blood, either unsorted or a sorted T cell fraction (not recorded which). The receptors shown here come from a male donor with ankylosing spondylitis or in good health (not recorded which).

In this sample, this clonotype turned up a few times. CDR3 sequence reads: CSARGPSGSTDTQYF. The CDR3 DNA reads as TGCAGTGCTAGAGGTCCTAGCGGGAGCACAGATACGCAGTATTTT. The J gene is TRBJ2-3, the V gene TRBV20-1, with TRBD2 identical over 8 bases. The CDR3 loop spans 15 amino acids. In germline, CDR1 is DFQATT, CDR2 SNEGSKA (reference sequence). The ends lost 1 base at V and 0 bases at J; junction bases unmatched: 3.

This clonotype turned up a few times. The chain links TRBV29-1 to TRBJ1-2; a weak D match, TRBD1 (5 bases). CDR1 is SQVTM and CDR2 is ANQGSEA in the germline V gene. This CDR3 spans 14 amino acids. V gave up 0 bases and J gave up 6 bases, with 14 bases separating them. The CDR3 sequence: CSVEDPRERNGYTF. In DNA form, the CDR3 reads TGCAGCGTTGAAGACCCCAGGGAACGGAATGGCTACACCTTC.

This clonotype was detected many times. The chain joins TRBV28 to TRBJ2-2, with 10 bases matching TRBD1. Looked up from germline, CDR1 is MDHEN and CDR2 is SYDVKM. This CDR3 has 20 amino acids. J lost 3 bases, V lost 4 bases, and 17 bases had no gene match. CDR3 coding DNA: TGTGCCAGCAGTTCCCTAACTCGCCCTACCGGGACAGGGGACACCGGGGAGCTGTTTTTT. Its translation: CASSSLTRPTGTGDTGELFF.

This clonotype was counted a few times. The chain recombines TRBV5-1 with TRBJ2-3, with no clear D. Per germline, CDR1 SGHRS and CDR2 YFSETQ. Trimming took 5 bases from V and 3 from J, leaving 13 bases between them. This CDR3 is 14 amino acids long. This CDR3 reads CASRWAGRTDTQYF. The CDR3 region has the DNA TGCGCCAGCAGATGGGCAGGACGGACAGATACGCAGTATTTT.

This clonotype was seen just once. V is TRBV5-1 and J is TRBJ2-6; D is unclear. The CDR3 has 12 amino acids. The V end lost 1 base, the J end lost 9 bases, and 5 bases lay between the germline ends. The germline V gene has CDR1 SGHRS and CDR2 YFSETQ. In DNA form, the CDR3 reads TGCGCCAGCAGCTTGCCTAACAACGTCCTGACTTTC. Translated: CASSLPNNVLTF.

The genes are TRBV20-1 and TRBJ2-4, with unresolved D. Germline V gives CDR1 DFQATT, CDR2 SNEGSKA (reference sequence). The CDR3 covers 15 residues. Trimming pared 1 base from V and 8 bases from J, leaving 18 bases between. CDR3 residues: CSARVEGQLEDIQYF. CDR3 nucleotide sequence: TGCAGTGCTAGAGTTGAAGGTCAGCTCGAGGACATTCAGTACTTC.

This clonotype was counted a single time. This rearrangement joins TRBV7-3 to TRBJ2-2; 8 positions agree with TRBD2. Germline CDR1 is SGHTA and CDR2 is FQGTGA. Trimming took 5 bases from V and 6 from J; bases not matched to a gene: 2. The CDR3 sequence is 13 residues long. In DNA form, the CDR3 reads TGTGCCAGCAGCCCGGGGGGGGCCGGGGAGCTGTTTTTT. The encoded protein is CASSPGGAGELFF.